This TCR beta chain comes out of a study of cytomegalovirus exposure and HLA in healthy donors. Study-level information: The same platform as the approximately 670 first-cohort repertoires was used for the 100 to 150 validation repertoires, a later analysis reported.

Sequencing was performed with immunoSEQ multiplex PCR; in TCRdb, only in-frame clones are kept and a portion is missing. This sample has 90,000 to 130,000 clones, with under 85% found just once. This clone was recorded once. What it binds is unknown. Points from the study as a whole: Many donors shared some public TCRs, even though most TCR sequences were rare. The authors enumerated 164 TCR beta chains as linked to cytomegalovirus.

The V segment lost 5 bases and the J segment 0 bases; nucleotides outside the gene matches: 7. This CDR3 spans 17 amino acids. CDR1 and CDR2 from the germline V gene are SGHTA and FQGTGA. This clonotype originated in a woman younger than 30 in good health and CMV-seronegative. The specimen sequenced was PBMCs. The chain recombines TRBV7-3 with TRBJ2-6; TRBD1 matches 7 bases. The CDR3 sequence: CASSGTADRSGANVLTF. The CDR3 nucleotides read TGTGCCAGCAGCGGGACAGCTGATCGCTCTGGGGCCAACGTCCTGACTTTC.